This T cell receptor beta chain derives from a study of long-term antiretroviral therapy in people with HIV. Study information: The 2015 immediate-ART recommendation came about a decade after the earliest samples. Points from the study as a whole: Regardless of time point, clones expanded before ART dominated the repertoire.

Points on this clone: Antigen: not known.

Survey-level immunoSEQ v3.0 assays were run. Some clones are missing from TCRdb's copy, which holds only in-frame ones; the method was immunoSEQ multiplex PCR. The repertoire holds tens of thousands of clones, with 75% to 85% as singletons. With 2 bases removed from V and 0 bases from J, the gap between germline ends came to 8 bases. The germline V gene encodes CDR1 MNHEY and CDR2 SMNVEV (reference sequence). The CDR3 is made up of 15 amino acids. V and J are TRBV27 and TRBJ1-3; a possible D gene is TRBD1 (5 bases). The source material was unsorted PBMCs, sampled 2.9 years after starting antiretroviral therapy. The receptor was derived from a man aged 50 or older with HIV. The DNA for the CDR3 is TGTGCCAGCAGTTTACAGGGCGGCTCTGGAAACACCATATATTTT. Amino acid sequence: CASSLQGGSGNTIYF.